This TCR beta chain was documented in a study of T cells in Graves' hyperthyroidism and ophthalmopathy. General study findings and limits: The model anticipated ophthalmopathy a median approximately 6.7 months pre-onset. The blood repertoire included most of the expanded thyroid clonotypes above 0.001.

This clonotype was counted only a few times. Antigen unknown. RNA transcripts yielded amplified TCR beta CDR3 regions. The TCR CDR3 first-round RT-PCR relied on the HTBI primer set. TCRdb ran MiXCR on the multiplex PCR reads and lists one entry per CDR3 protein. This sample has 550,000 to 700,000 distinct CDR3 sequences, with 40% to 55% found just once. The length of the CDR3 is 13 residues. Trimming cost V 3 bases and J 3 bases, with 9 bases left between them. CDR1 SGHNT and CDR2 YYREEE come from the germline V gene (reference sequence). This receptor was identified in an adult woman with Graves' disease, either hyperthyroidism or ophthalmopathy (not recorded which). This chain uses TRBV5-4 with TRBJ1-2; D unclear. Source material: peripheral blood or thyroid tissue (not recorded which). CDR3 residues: CASSSDRYYGYTF. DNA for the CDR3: TGTGCCAGCAGCTCTGATCGCTACTATGGCTACACCTTC.